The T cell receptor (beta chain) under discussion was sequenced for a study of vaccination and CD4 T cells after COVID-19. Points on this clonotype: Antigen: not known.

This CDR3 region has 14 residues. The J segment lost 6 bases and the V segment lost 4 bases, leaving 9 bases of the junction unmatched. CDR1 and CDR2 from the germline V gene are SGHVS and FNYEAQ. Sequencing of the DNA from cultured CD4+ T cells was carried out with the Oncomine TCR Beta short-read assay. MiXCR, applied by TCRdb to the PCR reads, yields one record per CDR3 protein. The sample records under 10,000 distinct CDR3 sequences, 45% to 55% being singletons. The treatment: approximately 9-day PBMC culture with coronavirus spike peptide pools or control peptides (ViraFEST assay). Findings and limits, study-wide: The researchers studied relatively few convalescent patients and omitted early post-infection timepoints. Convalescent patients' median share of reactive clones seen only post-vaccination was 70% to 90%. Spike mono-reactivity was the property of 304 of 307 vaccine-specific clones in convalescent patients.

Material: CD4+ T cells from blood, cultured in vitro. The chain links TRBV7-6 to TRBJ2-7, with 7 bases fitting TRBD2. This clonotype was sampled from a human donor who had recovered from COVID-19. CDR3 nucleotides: TGTGCCAGCAGCTCGGGACTAAATCAAGGCGAGCAGTACTTC. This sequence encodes CASSSGLNQGEQYF.